The present TCR beta chain was sequenced within a study of monozygotic twins with inflammatory bowel disease. Overall study results and limits: Other individuals had fewer clonotypes in common with IBD patients than with healthy twins, especially with disease activity. With inverse Simpson as the measure, TCRbeta diversity was lower in IBD patients than in healthy co-twins. Concordant and discordant twins showed no difference in repertoire similarity, possibly from limited power.

This CDR3 spans 14 amino acids. Both the TCRalpha cDNA and the TCRbeta cDNA were taken through two nested PCRs, lasting around 15 and 9 cycles. After re-calling the 5' RACE reads, TCRdb lists one entry per CDR3 protein, DNA absent. The data show about 380,000 distinct CDR3 sequences, and the top ten clones hold roughly 2.6%. Remarks on this clonotype: The antigen remains undetermined.

V is TRBV12-3 or TRBV12-4 and J is TRBJ2-2; the D gene TCRdb calls, TRBD1, cannot be checked with no DNA. The source of this sequence is a human donor with ulcerative colitis or Crohn's disease, or a healthy co-twin of an affected twin (not recorded which). The sequenced material came from blood. The CDR3 reads CASSLGGQSGELFF.